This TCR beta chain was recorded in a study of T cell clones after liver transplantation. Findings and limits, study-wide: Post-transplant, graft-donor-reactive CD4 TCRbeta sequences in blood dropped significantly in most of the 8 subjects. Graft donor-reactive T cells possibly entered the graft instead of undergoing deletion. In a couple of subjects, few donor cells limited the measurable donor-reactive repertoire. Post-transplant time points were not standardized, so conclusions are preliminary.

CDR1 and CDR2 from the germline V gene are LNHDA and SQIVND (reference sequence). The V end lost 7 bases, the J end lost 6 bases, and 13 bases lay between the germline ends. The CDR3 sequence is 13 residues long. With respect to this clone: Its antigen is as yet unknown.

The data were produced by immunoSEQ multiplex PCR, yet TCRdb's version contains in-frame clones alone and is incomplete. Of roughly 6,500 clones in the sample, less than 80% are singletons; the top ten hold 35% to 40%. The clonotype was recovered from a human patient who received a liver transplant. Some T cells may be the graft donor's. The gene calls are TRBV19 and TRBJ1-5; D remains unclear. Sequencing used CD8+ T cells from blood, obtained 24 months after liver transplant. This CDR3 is CASTMGGLQPQHF. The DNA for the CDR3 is TGTGCCAGTACAATGGGAGGGCTTCAGCCCCAGCATTTT. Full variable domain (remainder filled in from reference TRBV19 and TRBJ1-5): DGGITQSPKYLFRKEGQNVTLSCEQNLNHDAMYWYRQDPGQGLRLIYYSQIVNDFQKGDIAEGYSVSREKKESFPLTVTSAQKNPTAFYLCASTMGGLQPQHFGDGTRLSIL.